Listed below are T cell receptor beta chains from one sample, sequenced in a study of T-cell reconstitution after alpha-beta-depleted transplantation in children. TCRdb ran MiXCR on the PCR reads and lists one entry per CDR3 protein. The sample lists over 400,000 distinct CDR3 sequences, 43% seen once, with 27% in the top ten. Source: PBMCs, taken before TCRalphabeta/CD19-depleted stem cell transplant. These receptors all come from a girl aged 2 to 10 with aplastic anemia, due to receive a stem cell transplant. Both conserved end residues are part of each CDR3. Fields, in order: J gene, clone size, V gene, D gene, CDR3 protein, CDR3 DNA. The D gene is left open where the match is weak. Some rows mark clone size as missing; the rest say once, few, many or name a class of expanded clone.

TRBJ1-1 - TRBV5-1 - CASSLAGPEAFF TGCGCCAGCAGCTTAGCAGGGCCTGAAGCTTTCTTT
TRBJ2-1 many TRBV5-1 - CASSGWRASYNEQFF TGCGCCAGCAGTGGCTGGAGGGCCTCCTACAATGAGCAGTTCTTC
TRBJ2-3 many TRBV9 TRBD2 CASSPALAGGDTQYF TGTGCCAGCAGCCCTGCCCTAGCGGGAGGTGATACGCAGTATTTT
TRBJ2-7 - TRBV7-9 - CASSFAGPRYEQYF TGTGCCAGCAGCTTTGCGGGGCCCAGATACGAGCAGTACTTC
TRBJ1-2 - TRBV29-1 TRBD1 CSVRGQGHGYTF TGCAGCGTCAGAGGACAGGGCCATGGCTACACCTTC
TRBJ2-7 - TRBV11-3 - CASSLVPFDSTSYEQYF TGTGCCAGCAGCTTAGTCCCTTTCGACTCGACCTCCTACGAGCAGTACTTC
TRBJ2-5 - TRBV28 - CASSLLARQRVETQYF TGTGCCAGCAGTTTACTCGCTCGACAGAGGGTAGAGACCCAGTACTTC
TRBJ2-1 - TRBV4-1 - CASSQSYTNEQFF TGCGCCAGCAGTCAATCATACACCAATGAGCAGTTCTTC
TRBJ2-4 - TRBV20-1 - CSATGGGLRGAKNIQYF TGCAGTGCTACCGGAGGGGGCCTCCGAGGGGCCAAAAACATTCAGTACTTC
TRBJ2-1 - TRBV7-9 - CASSKDENEQFF TGTGCCAGCAGCAAAGACGAGAATGAGCAGTTCTTC
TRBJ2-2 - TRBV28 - CASRGNSPLNTGELFF TGTGCCAGCAGGGGGAACAGTCCACTAAACACCGGGGAGCTGTTTTTT
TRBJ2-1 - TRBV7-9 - CASSPPWGDEQFF TGTGCCAGCAGCCCCCCCTGGGGGGATGAGCAGTTCTTC
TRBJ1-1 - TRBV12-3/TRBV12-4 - CATMTRIGVMNTEAFF TGTGCCACCATGACGAGAATAGGGGTAATGAACACTGAAGCTTTCTTT
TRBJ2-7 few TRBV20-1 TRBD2 CSARSQSSGGAYEQYF TGCAGTGCTCGGAGCCAATCTAGCGGGGGTGCCTACGAGCAGTACTTC
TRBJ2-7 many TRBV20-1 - CSASPGKYEQYF TGCAGTGCTAGTCCCGGGAAGTACGAGCAGTACTTC
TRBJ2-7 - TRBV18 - CASSAGAYEQYF TGTGCCAGCTCAGCGGGGGCATACGAGCAGTACTTC
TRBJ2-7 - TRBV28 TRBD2 CASSLGAGGSSYEQYF TGTGCCAGCAGTTTAGGGGCGGGGGGGAGCTCCTACGAGCAGTACTTC
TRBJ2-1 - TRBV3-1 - CASSQVKLLNNEQFF TGTGCCAGCAGCCAAGTAAAGCTCTTAAACAATGAGCAGTTCTTC
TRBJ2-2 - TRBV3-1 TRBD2 CASSPGTSGRRTGELFF TGTGCCAGCAGCCCTGGGACTAGCGGGAGAAGAACCGGGGAGCTGTTTTTT